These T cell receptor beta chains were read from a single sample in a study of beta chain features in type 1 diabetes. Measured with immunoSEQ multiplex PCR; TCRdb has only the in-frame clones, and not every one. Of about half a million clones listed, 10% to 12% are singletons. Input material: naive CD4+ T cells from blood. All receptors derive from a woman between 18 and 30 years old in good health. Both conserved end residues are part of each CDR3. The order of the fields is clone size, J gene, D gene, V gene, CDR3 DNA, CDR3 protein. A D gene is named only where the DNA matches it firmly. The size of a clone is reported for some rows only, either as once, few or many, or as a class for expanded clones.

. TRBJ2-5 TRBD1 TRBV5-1 TGCGCCAGCAGTCGAGGACAGGGCCAAGAGACCCAGTACTTC CASSRGQGQETQYF
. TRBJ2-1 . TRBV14 TGTGCCAGCAGCCAAGTTCCCGGACTTGTCTACAATGAGCAGTTCTTC CASSQVPGLVYNEQFF
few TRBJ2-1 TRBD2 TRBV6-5 TGTGCCAGCAGCCGGCGGGGGGGGTACAATGAGCAGTTCTTC CASSRRGGYNEQFF
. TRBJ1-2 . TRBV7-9 TGTGCCAGCAGCACCGGGTTGGCCGGCTCCGGCTACACCTTC CASSTGLAGSGYTF
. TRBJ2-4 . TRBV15 TGTGCCACCAGAACAGGGGAACGGGAGGCCAAAAACATTCAGTACTTC CATRTGEREAKNIQYF
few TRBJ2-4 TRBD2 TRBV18 TGTGCCAGCTCACCGCGGGGGGCCGGCGGTAACATTCAGTACTTC CASSPRGAGGNIQYF
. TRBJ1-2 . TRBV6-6 TGTGCCAGCAGTTACTCGGTCCTCTATGGCTACACCTTC CASSYSVLYGYTF
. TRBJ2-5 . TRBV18 TGTGCCAGCTCACCGAGGCAAGAGACCCAGTACTTC CASSPRQETQYF
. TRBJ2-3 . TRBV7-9 TGTGCCAGCAGCTTAGGAAGCGGGAGCACAGATACGCAGTATTTT CASSLGSGSTDTQYF
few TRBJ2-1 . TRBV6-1 TGTGCCAGCAGTCAGGGGCTTCGGTATAACAATGAGCAGTTCTTC CASSQGLRYNNEQFF
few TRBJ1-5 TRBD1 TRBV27 TGTGCCAGCAGACAAATCGACAGGGGCAATCAGCCCCAGCATTTT CASRQIDRGNQPQHF
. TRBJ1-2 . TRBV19 TGTGCCAGTAGTCCTAAGGGTAACTATGGCTACACCTTC CASSPKGNYGYTF
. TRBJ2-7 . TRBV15 TGTGCCACCAGCAGAGATGGCCAGGGTAAGGACGAGCAGTACTTC CATSRDGQGKDEQYF
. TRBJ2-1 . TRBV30 TGTGCCTGGGAGGCCCTCGTAGAGCAGTTCTTC CAWEALVEQFF
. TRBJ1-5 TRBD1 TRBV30 TGTGCCTGGAGAGGGGACAGGGGCAGTCAGCCCCAGCATTTT CAWRGDRGSQPQHF
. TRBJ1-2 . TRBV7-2 TGTGCCAGCAAACCGGGCGGAAACTATGGCTACACCTTC CASKPGGNYGYTF
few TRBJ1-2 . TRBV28 TGTGCCAGCAGTCCTCCCGGGACACGAGGAGCTGGCTACACCTTC CASSPPGTRGAGYTF
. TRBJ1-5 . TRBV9 TGTGCCAGCAGCGTAGACTGGGGAATCAATCAGCCCCAGCATTTT CASSVDWGINQPQHF
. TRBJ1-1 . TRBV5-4 TGTGCCAGCAGCTTAAGATTACAGGTGCTGAACACTGAAGCTTTCTTT CASSLRLQVLNTEAFF
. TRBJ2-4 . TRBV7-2 TGTGCCAGCAGCTTTAGCGGAGCAGCCAAAAACATTCAGTACTTC CASSFSGAAKNIQYF
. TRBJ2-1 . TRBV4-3 TGCGCCAGCAGCCAAGATTTGGCGGGATCGAACAATGAGCAGTTCTTC CASSQDLAGSNNEQFF
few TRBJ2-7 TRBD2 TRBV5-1 TGCGCCAGCAGCTTAAGCGGGAGAGGTCCCTACGAGCAGTACTTC CASSLSGRGPYEQYF
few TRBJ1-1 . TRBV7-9 TGTGCCAGCAGCTACAAGAAGGGGGACACTGAAGCTTTCTTT CASSYKKGDTEAFF
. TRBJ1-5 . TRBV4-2 TGTGCCAGCAGTAGCACCAGGGGAGGTATTGGGTCCCAGCATTTT CASSSTRGGIGSQHF
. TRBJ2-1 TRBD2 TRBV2 TGTGCCAGCAATCCGGGACTAGCTTCTGAGCAGTTCTTC CASNPGLASEQFF
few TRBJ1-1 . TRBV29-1 TGCAGCGTTGACTCCCGCAGAGCGTACTTACCAGGCATGAACACTGAAGCTTTCTTT CSVDSRRAYLPGMNTEAFF
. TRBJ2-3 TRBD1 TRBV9 TGTGCCAGCTCAGACAGGGATAGCACAGATACGCAGTATTTT CASSDRDSTDTQYF
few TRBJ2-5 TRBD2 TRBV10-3 TGTGCCAGCAGGGCTAGCGGCGAGACCCAGTACTTC CASRASGETQYF
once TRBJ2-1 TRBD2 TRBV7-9 TGTGCCAGCAGCGTAGGACTAGCGGGTCCTCACAATGAGCAGTTCTTC CASSVGLAGPHNEQFF
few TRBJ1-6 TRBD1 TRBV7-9 TGTGCCAGCAGATCCGGGACAGGGGGGAATTCACCCCTCCACTTT CASRSGTGGNSPLHF
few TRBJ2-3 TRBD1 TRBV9 TGTGCCAGCAGTCTCCATCCGGGACAGGTCGGGGATACGCAGTATTTT CASSLHPGQVGDTQYF
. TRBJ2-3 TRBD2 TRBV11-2 TGTGCCAGCAGCTTTCGGACTAGCGGGCTGGATACGCAGTATTTT CASSFRTSGLDTQYF
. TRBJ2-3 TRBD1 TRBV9 TGTGCCAGCAGCGCCCGGGACAGGAGCACAGATACGCAGTATTTT CASSARDRSTDTQYF
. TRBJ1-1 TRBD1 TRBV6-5 TGTGCCAGCAGTTCACAGGGGGCCGGTTTGACTGAAGCTTTCTTT CASSSQGAGLTEAFF
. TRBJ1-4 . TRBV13 TGTGCCAGCAGCAGGTCAGGGAAGAATAATGAAAAACTGTTTTTT CASSRSGKNNEKLFF
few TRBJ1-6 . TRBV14 TGTGCCAGCAGCTCCCGGACGGTTAAGGGGTCCTATAATTCACCCCTCCACTTT CASSSRTVKGSYNSPLHF
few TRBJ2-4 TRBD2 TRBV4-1 TGCGCCAGCAGCGTCCTAGCGGGAGCTATAGCCAAAAACATTCAGTACTTC CASSVLAGAIAKNIQYF
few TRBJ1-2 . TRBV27 TGTGCCAGCAGTTTATGGGCAGGGGCTGGCTACACCTTC CASSLWAGAGYTF
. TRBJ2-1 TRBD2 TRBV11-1 TGTGCCAGCAGCTTAGGCGGGAGGGATTACAATGAGCAGTTCTTC CASSLGGRDYNEQFF
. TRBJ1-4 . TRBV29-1 TGCAGCGTTGGATGGAGCACCGAAAAACTGTTTTTT CSVGWSTEKLFF
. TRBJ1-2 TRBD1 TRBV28 TGTGCCAGCAGTTCCCCGAGGACAGGGAGCTATGGCTACACCTTC CASSSPRTGSYGYTF
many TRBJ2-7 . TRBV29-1 TGCAGCGTGTCGGACGGCTACGAGCAGTACTTC CSVSDGYEQYF
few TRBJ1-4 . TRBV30 TGTGCCTGGTGTCCAGGGTCTAATGAAAAACTGTTTTTT CAWCPGSNEKLFF
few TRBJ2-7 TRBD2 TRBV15 TGTGCCACCAGCAAAGAGACTAGCGGGAGGACCTACGAGCAGTACTTC CATSKETSGRTYEQYF
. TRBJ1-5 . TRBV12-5 TGTGCTAGTGGTTTGGCCGACCGGGCGCTGGGTCAGCCCCAGCATTTT CASGLADRALGQPQHF
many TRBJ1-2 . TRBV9 TGTGCCAGCAGCACGAACTATGGCTACACCTTC CASSTNYGYTF
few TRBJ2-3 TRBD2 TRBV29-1 TGCAGCGTTGAGTTAGCGGGGGGAAGCACAGATACGCAGTATTTT CSVELAGGSTDTQYF
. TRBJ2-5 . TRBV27 TGTGCCAGCAGTTTGGGAGTTGGAGGGAGGAGGGAGACCCAGTACTTC CASSLGVGGRRETQYF
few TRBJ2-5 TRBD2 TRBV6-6 TGTGCCAGCAGTCGTCGAGCAGCGGGGACGTTAGAGACCCAGTACTTC CASSRRAAGTLETQYF
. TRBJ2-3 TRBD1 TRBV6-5 TGTGCCAGTAAGGACAGGGCCTATACGCAGTATTTT CASKDRAYTQYF
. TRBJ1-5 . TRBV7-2 TGTGCCAGCAGCCGTGGGACCAATATAGCAAATCAGCCCCAGCATTTT CASSRGTNIANQPQHF
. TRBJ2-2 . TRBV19 TGTGCCAGTAGTATTTTCTCCAGGCCCCTCACCGGGGAGCTGTTTTTT CASSIFSRPLTGELFF
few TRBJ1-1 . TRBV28 TGTGCCAGCTTAGATTTGAACACTGAAGCTTTCTTT CASLDLNTEAFF
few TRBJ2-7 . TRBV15 TGTGCCACCAGCAGAGAAGCGGGCTACGAGCAGTACTTC CATSREAGYEQYF
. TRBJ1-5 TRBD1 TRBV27 TGTGCCAGCAGCGGGGACAGGGGCAACAATCAGCCCCAGCATTTT CASSGDRGNNQPQHF
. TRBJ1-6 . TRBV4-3 TGCGCCAGCAGCCAAGATGTTATAGGTCTTTACTATAATTCACCCCTCCACTTT CASSQDVIGLYYNSPLHF